This is a list of T cell receptor beta chains from one sample in a study of T cells after posttransplantation cyclophosphamide. Repertoires were generated with immunoSEQ multiplex PCR, while TCRdb's copy carries only in-frame clones and drops some. The sample holds approximately 15,000 clones, 90% to 95% seen once. What was sequenced was naive CD4+ T cells sorted from blood. These receptors originate from a woman aged 45-59 years in good health and a related stem cell transplant donor. CDR3s include the opening cysteine and the closing phenylalanine or tryptophan. D genes are given only for firm matches. Clone size is shown for a subset of rows, as once, few, many or a class of expanded clone.

TRBD1,TRBV7-8,-,TRBJ1-1,TGTGCCAGCAGCTTAGCGATGGTGGGACAGGGGAACACTGAAGCTTTCTTT,CASSLAMVGQGNTEAFF
-,TRBV11-2,-,TRBJ2-3,TGTGCCAGCAGCTCCCTCAGGGGGGCGGCAGATACGCAGTATTTT,CASSSLRGAADTQYF
TRBD1,TRBV7-2,-,TRBJ1-2,TGTGCCAGCAGCTTATTCTTAAGGGGGCGAGATAGCTATGGCTACACCTTC,CASSLFLRGRDSYGYTF
-,TRBV28,-,TRBJ2-7,TGTGCCAGCAAGGGGGTACGGAACCTTTACGAGCAGTACTTC,CASKGVRNLYEQYF
TRBD2,TRBV7-6,-,TRBJ2-1,TGTGCCAGCAGCCCTGGACTAGCGGGAAAGCAGTTCTTC,CASSPGLAGKQFF
-,TRBV5-1,-,TRBJ1-5,TGCGCCAGCAGCTTCGGCGCGGGCAATCAGCCCCAGCATTTT,CASSFGAGNQPQHF
-,TRBV10-3,-,TRBJ2-5,TGTGCCATCAATGCAGGGAGGCGGGAGACCCAGTACTTC,CAINAGRRETQYF
TRBD1,TRBV9,-,TRBJ2-3,TGTGCCAGCAGCGTAGGGACAGGGCATAGCACAGATACGCAGTATTTT,CASSVGTGHSTDTQYF
TRBD2,TRBV27,once,TRBJ2-1,TGTGCCAGTCTACCGCTAGCGGGAGTGCGGAATGAGCAGTTCTTC,CASLPLAGVRNEQFF
TRBD2,TRBV6-6,-,TRBJ2-5,TGTGCCAGCAGTCTAACTAGCGGTCAATACCAAGAGACCCAGTACTTC,CASSLTSGQYQETQYF
TRBD1,TRBV18,-,TRBJ2-5,TGTGCCAGCTCACCTGGGACAGGGGGAGAGACCCAGTACTTC,CASSPGTGGETQYF
-,TRBV30,-,TRBJ2-7,TGTGCCTGGAGTGTACGTGTGGGGCGCTTCTTCTACGAGCAGTACTTC,CAWSVRVGRFFYEQYF
-,TRBV7-2,-,TRBJ1-1,TGTGCCAGCAGCTTAGCATCCCTGGGACTGATAAACACTGAAGCTTTCTTT,CASSLASLGLINTEAFF
-,TRBV5-1,-,TRBJ2-1,TGCGCCAGCAGCTTGGTCGCGGTTTCCTACAATGAGCAGTTCTTC,CASSLVAVSYNEQFF
TRBD2,TRBV5-8,-,TRBJ2-7,TGTGCCAGCAGCTACAGCGGGAGGGTTTCCTACGAGCAGTACTTC,CASSYSGRVSYEQYF
-,TRBV7-6,-,TRBJ2-1,TGTGCCAGCAGCGCCCGGAGGTACGAGCAGTTCTTC,CASSARRYEQFF
-,TRBV27,-,TRBJ1-5,TGTGCCACTTCGTCGATCGAGAGCAATCAGCCCCAGCATTTT,CATSSIESNQPQHF
TRBD1,TRBV9,-,TRBJ1-1,TGTGCCAGCAGCGTGAATCCTACAGGGGCCACGGTCACTGAAGCTTTCTTT,CASSVNPTGATVTEAFF
TRBD1,TRBV28,-,TRBJ2-5,TGTGCCAGCAGTTACCATCCCCTCCGGGACAGGGAAGAGACCCAGTACTTC,CASSYHPLRDREETQYF
TRBD2,TRBV25-1,-,TRBJ2-7,TGTGCCAGCAGTGCGGGGACTAGCGGGAGGGAGGCGCAGTACTTC,CASSAGTSGREAQYF
TRBD1,TRBV19,once,TRBJ1-6,TGTGCCAGTAGCCCCAACAGGCAGGGGGAAGCACCCCTCCACTTT,CASSPNRQGEAPLHF
TRBD2,TRBV29-1,-,TRBJ2-1,TGCAGCGGAGGGGCGGGAGAACGGAATGAGCAGTTCTTC,CSGGAGERNEQFF
-,TRBV19,-,TRBJ2-1,TGTGCCACACGACTCGATTTCAGCGATGAGCAGTTCTTC,CATRLDFSDEQFF
-,TRBV27,-,TRBJ2-5,TGTGCCAGCAGTTTTGTGGGAGGTCGAAAAGAGACCCAGTACTTC,CASSFVGGRKETQYF
TRBD1,TRBV9,-,TRBJ1-1,TGTGCCAGCAGCCGGAGGGACAGAGGGAACACTGAAGCTTTCTTT,CASSRRDRGNTEAFF